This TCR beta chain was profiled in a study of blood T cell repertoires in COVID-19. On the study more broadly: Spain, Italy and the United States supplied samples that represented acute and convalescent COVID-19. T cells, B-cell-depleted T cells, or PBMCs supplied cDNA or gDNA.

This table comes from immunoSEQ multiplex PCR, and its TCRdb copy is limited to in-frame clones, with some not included. The sample includes roughly 200,000 clones, roughly 85% of them seen just once. The germline V gene encodes CDR1 LGHNA and CDR2 YSLEER. With V trimmed by 4 bases and J by 4 bases, 4 bases remained unmatched. This CDR3 has 14 residues. The rearrangement uses TRBV4-3 and TRBJ1-5; 7 bases map to TRBD1. This receptor was taken from a woman older than 75 with acute or convalescent COVID-19. Sequencing was performed on peripheral blood. This CDR3 reads CASSPGQRNQPQHF. CDR3 nucleotide sequence: TGCGCCAGCAGCCCGGGACAGAGAAATCAGCCCCAGCATTTT.